This T cell receptor (beta chain) was profiled in a study of blood T cell repertoires in COVID-19. As for the study in general: The United States, Italy and Spain were the sources of the acute and convalescent COVID-19 samples.

The Seattle patients, enrolled during active infection, were followed longitudinally. This table comes from immunoSEQ multiplex PCR, and its TCRdb copy is limited to in-frame clones, with some not included. The data show about 320,000 clones, about nine tenths seen once. This CDR3 is built from 15 residues. V lost 6 bases to trimming and J lost 0 bases, with 13 bases between them. Germline CDR1 reads SGHRS; CDR2 reads YFSETQ. The chain uses TRBV5-1 and TRBJ2-1; a possible D gene is TRBD2 (5 bases). The origin of this receptor is a woman in her 30s with COVID-19, enrolled during active disease. Specimen: peripheral blood. The CDR3 DNA sequence: TGCGCCAGCATGGTTAGCGTGAGCTCCTACAATGAGCAGTTCTTC. Amino acid sequence: CASMVSVSSYNEQFF.